This entry describes one T cell receptor beta chain. The clone's antigen remains unknown. Per-base quality was not reported, and no clone a single base away is much larger than it. Measured from the cysteine to the phenylalanine, the CDR3 is 16 residues long. The entry retains the CDR3 DNA only, 48 bases that are in frame from base 1. CDR1 and CDR2 (SGHNT, YYREEE) derive from the germline V gene (reference sequence). V and J lose 3 bases and 2 bases, and a span of 18 bases separates them. At one collaborating source in Seattle, patients were enrolled during active infection and were followed longitudinally through the course of disease. Each collaborating institution followed its own protocols to collect whole blood in K2EDTA tubes. Collaborator samples were shipped for TCRbeta analysis as frozen whole blood, isolated PBMCs, or DNA extracted from either sample type. The sample comes from a study of blood T cell repertoires in COVID-19 (TCRdb year 2020). Study-level background: Samples from collaborators originated in the United States, Italy and Spain and spanned both the acute and convalescent phases of COVID-19. The samples were drawn from two sources: the first 160 participants of the ongoing ImmuneRACE study, and fewer than 1,500 subjects contributed by 6 global collaborators. Where HLA class I and class II types were available, the types were taken from metadata supplied by the sample provider, not from assay-based typing. The material from the prospective study consisted of cDNA or gDNA derived from T cells, B-cell-depleted T cells, or PBMCs. The repertoires were released in a freely available public database intended as a resource for research on the immune response to SARS-CoV-2. Subjects who had been exposed to COVID-19, were actively infected with it, or had recovered from it provided the deeply sampled blood TCRbeta repertoires that made up the dataset. Nearly every sample came with metadata listing a de-identified subject ID, COVID-19 status, age in years and sex.

Summary of the overall study and its limitations: The amount of clinical and demographic metadata varied by source and participant and was provided uncurated.

TCRbeta CDR3 regions were amplified from genomic DNA by means of the immunoSEQ Assay, a bias-controlled multiplex PCR. The authors' analysis ran thus. The number of nucleated cells in each sample was estimated by amplification of reference gene primers within the assay. To quantify the absolute abundance of each unique TCRbeta CDR3 rearrangement, sequence reads were collapsed and filtered. For each sample, productive Simpson clonality was calculated as the square root of Simpson's diversity index across productive rearrangements. TCRdb re-hosts the immuneACCESS table, in-frame sequences only. Its copies lack some clones; in the studies checked, an unresolved V gene accounts for under half of them, and the cause for the rest is not known. Clone size and the V and J calls come from that table; the DNA yielded D and trimming. The sample has 150,000 to 200,000 clones on record, roughly 88% of them singletons. In total, the top ten clones hold around 6.3% of the sample.

The sequenced material came from peripheral blood. The sequence was obtained from a woman between 35 and 50 years old with COVID-19, enrolled during active disease. Here the chain combines TRBV5-4 and TRBJ2-7; the D gene is perhaps TRBD1, from 7 matching bases. The CDR3 protein sequence reads: CASSSDPGRGAYEQYF. The nucleotide sequence is given as TGTGCCAGCAGCTCCGACCCGGGCAGGGGGGCCTACGAGCAGTACTTC.